These 30 T cell receptor beta chains were sequenced from one sample in a study of graft-versus-host responses after intestinal transplantation. Antigens of these TCRs are unknown. Some clones are missing from TCRdb's copy, which holds only in-frame ones; the method was immunoSEQ multiplex PCR. Seen here are just over 85,000 clones, less than 95% observed once, and the top ten hold about 0.4%. The source was unstimulated CD8+ T cells sorted from spleen or lymph node cells, collected before transplant. Every receptor here comes from a human donor who was the organ donor for an intestinal transplant.

The chain uses TRBV5-4 and TRBJ2-3; TRBD2 aligns across 12 bases. Germline trimming cut 4 bases from V and 4 bases from J; bases unmatched to any gene: 10. The CDR3 is 17 amino acids. Germline lookup yields CDR1 SGHNT and CDR2 YYREEE (reference sequence). The CDR3 nucleotides read TGTGCCAGCAGCCCCCCCCCTAGCGGGGGGGCCCCAGATACGCAGTATTTT. Its translation is CASSPPPSGGAPDTQYF.

This clone was seen more than once but under ten times. The genes are TRBV6-6 and TRBJ1-1; D unresolved. V was shortened by 0 bases and J by 5 bases, with 7 bases between the two germline ends. The CDR3 consists of 13 residues. Germline CDR1 is MNHNY and CDR2 is SVGAGI (reference sequence). CDR3 region: CASSYSSRTEAFF. The CDR3 nucleotides are TGTGCCAGCAGTTACTCGAGTCGAACTGAAGCTTTCTTT.

The chain carries TRBV7-9 and TRBJ1-5, with 8 nucleotides matching TRBD1. The CDR3 is 14 amino acids. With V trimmed by 3 bases and J by 3 bases, 1 base remained unmatched. The V gene's germline CDR1 is SEHNR and CDR2 FQNEAQ (reference sequence). This chain's CDR3 is CASSLTGDNQPQHF. CDR3 bases: TGTGCCAGCAGCTTGACAGGGGACAATCAGCCCCAGCATTTT.

The rearrangement uses TRBV6-5 and TRBJ1-1; D ambiguous. The CDR3 spans 13 residues. Trimming cost V 8 bases and J 3 bases, with 13 bases left between them. From germline, CDR1 is MNHEY and CDR2 SVGAGI. The CDR3 sequence: CASFYSAHTEAFF. The CDR3 coding sequence is TGTGCCAGCTTTTATAGTGCCCACACTGAAGCTTTCTTT.

This rearrangement joins TRBV10-3 to TRBJ2-2; 9 positions match TRBD1. The CDR3 is made up of 15 amino acids. J gave up 7 bases and V 4 bases, and 7 bases lay outside the gene matches. The germline CDR1 and CDR2 sequences are ENHRY and SYGVKD. CDR3 sequence: CAISGRDRVVGELFF. CDR3 DNA sequence: TGTGCCATCAGTGGCCGGGACAGGGTCGTCGGGGAGCTGTTTTTT.

This chain uses TRBV21-1 with TRBJ2-7; TRBD1, as called in the table, went unchecked against the DNA. TRBV21-1 is given as a pseudogene. The CDR3 totals 16 residues. The CDR3 region has the DNA TGTGCCAGCAGCAAAAGGTTACGGGACAGACCCTACGAGCAGTACTTC. Its protein is CASSKRLRDRPYEQYF.

This clone was found once. The CDR3: CARVRQPQHF. The CDR3 DNA reads as TGTGCCCGAGTCCGACAGCCCCAGCATTTT. V and J are TRBV21-1 and TRBJ1-5. TRBV21-1 is shown as a pseudogene. CDR3 length: 10 residues.

The chain links TRBV9 to TRBJ1-2; 11 bases agree with TRBD1. Germline assignment: CDR1 SGDLS and CDR2 YYNGEE. J lost 0 bases, V lost 0 bases, and 4 bases had no gene match. CDR3 length: 17 residues. CDR3 residues: CASSVGTGGSSNYGYTF. The CDR3 coding sequence is TGTGCCAGCAGCGTAGGGACAGGGGGCTCTTCTAACTATGGCTACACCTTC.

V usage is TRBV5-1 and J usage is TRBJ2-7; 7 bases line up with TRBD1. The CDR3 totals 13 residues. CDR1 and CDR2 from the germline V gene are SGHRS and YFSETQ. The ends lost 4 bases at V and 7 bases at J; junction bases unmatched: 8. The CDR3 region is CASSPWTGGEQYF. DNA of the CDR3: TGCGCCAGCAGCCCCTGGACAGGCGGGGAGCAGTACTTC.

The chain recombines TRBV10-3 with TRBJ1-2; the match to TRBD1 covers 7 bases. The CDR3 has 13 residues. The junction had 8 bases not matched to a gene; V was cut back by 6 bases and J by 7 bases. The germline V gene encodes CDR1 ENHRY and CDR2 SYGVKD. The CDR3 spells CAIRETGEVGYTF. CDR3 DNA sequence: TGTGCCATCAGAGAAACAGGGGAAGTTGGCTACACCTTC.

V usage is TRBV2 and J usage is TRBJ1-1, with no clear D. Trimming took off 9 bases at V and 5 bases at J, with 13 bases between the two ends. Per the germline V gene, CDR1 is SNHLY and CDR2 is FYNNEI. The CDR3 extends over 12 amino acids. DNA for the CDR3: TGTGCCAGTCCTATCGGTGGTACTGAAGCTTTCTTT. This translates into CASPIGGTEAFF.

This rearrangement joins TRBV2 to TRBJ1-1, with D perhaps TRBD1 (5 bases). Trimming took off 3 bases at V and 0 bases at J, with 23 bases between the two ends. This CDR3 is 19 amino acids long. Per germline, CDR1 SNHLY and CDR2 FYNNEI. The CDR3 DNA is TGTGCCAGCAGTGATCTTTTGGACACCCCAGGGATGATGAACACTGAAGCTTTCTTT. Translation gives CASSDLLDTPGMMNTEAFF.

V usage is TRBV5-1 and J usage is TRBJ2-7; 15 nucleotides line up with TRBD2. The ends lost 4 bases at V and 6 bases at J; junction bases unmatched: 14. Germline values: CDR1 SGHRS, CDR2 YFSETQ. The CDR3 totals 18 residues. CDR3 DNA sequence: TGCGCCAGCAGCCCAAGGACTAGCGGGAGGGCCGCTATCTCCGAGCAGTACTTC. This gives the protein CASSPRTSGRAAISEQYF.

This chain links TRBV5-4 with TRBJ1-6; no reliable D call. Between the trimmed V and J ends, which lost 0 bases and 9 bases, there was a span of 7 bases. This CDR3 is built from 13 residues. Per the germline V gene, CDR1 is SGHNT and CDR2 is YYREEE (reference sequence). CDR3 sequence: CASSLARGSPLHF. CDR3 DNA: TGTGCCAGCAGCTTGGCCCGGGGTTCACCCCTCCACTTT.

The V gene is TRBV14, the J gene TRBJ2-5; tentatively, D is TRBD2 (6 bases). The CDR3 runs 13 residues. The germline CDR1 and CDR2 sequences are SGHDN and FVKESK. The ends were cut back, 4 bases at V and 2 bases at J, with 8 bases in the middle. The CDR3 DNA is TGTGCCAGCAGCCCGGGACTTCAAGAGACCCAGTACTTC. It codes for CASSPGLQETQYF.

This chain's CDR3 is CASSLVPVTYEQYF. CDR3 in DNA: TGTGCCAGCAGCTTAGTCCCGGTAACGTACGAGCAGTACTTC. The V and J genes are TRBV7-6 and TRBJ2-7; D not resolved. The CDR3 length is 14 residues. Germline CDR1 is SGHVS and CDR2 is FNYEAQ. V was cut by 1 base and J by 4 bases, with 11 bases left in between.

The V call is TRBV6-1, the J call TRBJ2-7; perhaps TRBD1 as D (5 bases). Germline loops: CDR1 MNHNS, CDR2 SASEGT. Trimming shortened V by 4 bases and J by 2 bases, and 9 bases separated the two germline ends. This CDR3 is 13 amino acids long. The chain's CDR3 is CASSVLQAYEQYF. The CDR3 DNA is TGTGCCAGCAGTGTCCTACAGGCCTACGAGCAGTACTTC.

This sequence joins TRBV19 and TRBJ1-4, with 7 bases fitting TRBD1. The V segment lost 5 bases and the J segment 8 bases; nucleotides outside the gene matches: 2. The length of the CDR3 is 12 residues. Germline V lookup: CDR1 LNHDA, CDR2 SQIVND (reference sequence). The CDR3 sequence: CASSQGVEKLFF. CDR3 coding DNA: TGTGCCAGTAGTCAGGGGGTCGAAAAACTGTTTTTT.

The V call is TRBV10-3, the J call TRBJ2-2; D remains ambiguous. V lost 7 bases to trimming and J lost 0 bases, with 9 bases between them. Per germline, CDR1 ENHRY and CDR2 SYGVKD. The CDR3 has 14 amino acids. CDR3: CAITGSPNTGELFF. The CDR3, as DNA: TGTGCCATCACGGGTAGCCCGAACACCGGGGAGCTGTTTTTT.

The rearrangement joins TRBV2 to TRBJ2-5, with 7 positions matching TRBD1. The V segment lost 0 bases and the J segment 4 bases; nucleotides outside the gene matches: 2. The germline V gene encodes CDR1 SNHLY and CDR2 FYNNEI. The CDR3 length is 14 residues. In DNA, the CDR3 is TGTGCCAGCAGTGAAGCGTACAGGGGAGAGACCCAGTACTTC. Its translation: CASSEAYRGETQYF.

In the case of this clone: The sample carries other DNA sequences with the same CDR3. CDR3 region: CASSVGGSGSYEQYF. CDR3 coding DNA: TGTGCCAGCAGCGTAGGGGGTAGCGGGTCCTACGAGCAGTACTTC. V usage is TRBV9 and J usage is TRBJ2-7, with TRBD2 matching over 7 bases. V was clipped by 0 bases and J by 1 base; unmatched bases: 4. Germline loops: CDR1 SGDLS, CDR2 YYNGEE. This CDR3 comprises 15 residues.

The chain employs TRBV5-1 and TRBJ1-1; D uncertain. Trimming stripped 2 bases from V and 7 bases from J, with 12 bases between. The germline V gene has CDR1 SGHRS and CDR2 YFSETQ. This CDR3 is built from 13 residues. CDR3 protein: CASSFTGTNEAFF. The CDR3 nucleotides read TGCGCCAGCAGCTTCACGGGAACCAATGAAGCTTTCTTT.

This chain links TRBV11-2 with TRBJ1-1, with 8 bases lining up with TRBD1. Looked up from germline, CDR1 is SGHAT and CDR2 is FQNNGV. J lost 0 bases, V lost 1 base, and 7 bases had no gene match. This CDR3 is 17 amino acids long. DNA of the CDR3: TGTGCCAGCAGCTTAGCCGGACAGGGCTTCATGAACACTGAAGCTTTCTTT. Amino acid sequence: CASSLAGQGFMNTEAFF.

A few counts support this clone. This sequence joins TRBV6-6 and TRBJ1-6; D remains unclear. Trimming removed 3 bases at V and 7 bases at J, with 4 bases between. CDR1 and CDR2 (germline): MNHNY, SVGAGI (reference sequence). The CDR3 loop spans 12 amino acids. CDR3 DNA sequence: TGTGCCAGCAGTTATTCAAATTCACCCCTCCACTTT. This sequence encodes CASSYSNSPLHF.

CDR3 protein: CASSPRLAGGSSYEQYF. CDR3 coding DNA: TGTGCCAGCAGCCCTCGACTAGCGGGGGGAAGCTCCTACGAGCAGTACTTC. This rearrangement joins TRBV7-9 to TRBJ2-7, with 13 nucleotides matching TRBD2. Unmatched junction bases numbered 7, after V lost 5 bases and J lost 0 bases. CDR1 and CDR2 from the germline V gene are SEHNR and FQNEAQ (reference sequence). This CDR3 has 17 residues.

The V gene is TRBV4-3, the J gene TRBJ1-4; 7 nucleotides agree with TRBD1. Germline CDR1 reads LGHNA; CDR2 reads YSLEER. The CDR3 contains 18 residues. V shed 1 base and J 6 bases; nucleotides not matched to a gene: 14. CDR3: CASSQALQTGWGYEKLFF. DNA of the CDR3: TGCGCCAGCAGCCAAGCCCTTCAGACAGGGTGGGGATATGAAAAACTGTTTTTT.

This clone was seen a handful of times. The chain combines TRBV14 with TRBJ2-4; 8 bases match TRBD1. J gave up 5 bases and V 4 bases, and 7 bases lay outside the gene matches. The CDR3 totals 15 residues. CDR1 is SGHDN, CDR2 FVKESK, per germline. This chain's CDR3 is CASSPFGQGENIQYF. In nucleotides, the CDR3 is TGTGCCAGCAGCCCGTTCGGACAGGGAGAAAACATTCAGTACTTC.

The V gene is TRBV7-2, the J gene TRBJ2-2; 11 bases line up with TRBD2. The V segment lost 1 base and the J segment 4 bases; nucleotides outside the gene matches: 5. The length of the CDR3 is 17 residues. CDR1 and CDR2 from the germline V gene are SGHTA and FQGNSA. CDR3: CASSLVAGGLGTGELFF. The DNA of the CDR3 is TGTGCCAGCAGCTTAGTAGCGGGGGGGCTAGGCACCGGGGAGCTGTTTTTT.

The gene calls are TRBV1 and TRBJ1-6; the tabulated D call, TRBD1, remains unverified against the DNA. TRBV1 is listed as a pseudogene. The CDR3 is made up of 14 amino acids. The DNA for the CDR3 is TGCACCAGCAGCCACAGGGGCCTGAGTTCACCCCTCCACTTT. The encoded protein is CTSSHRGLSSPLHF.

This chain uses TRBV19 with TRBJ2-5, with 8 bases matching TRBD1. The DNA end is more similar to TRBJ2-7, so the J call may be wrong. Germline CDR1 LNHDA, CDR2 SQIVND (reference sequence). The CDR3 runs to 14 residues. The CDR3 loop reads CASRRQGNANEQYF. The CDR3 DNA follows: TGTGCCAGCAGACGACAGGGGAACGCCAACGAGCAGTACTTC.